This T cell receptor beta chain came from a study of blood T cell repertoires in COVID-19. Study in general: Sources were T cells, B-cell-depleted T cells, or PBMCs; the material itself was cDNA or gDNA.

In the original analysis: How many nucleated cells were present was estimated from reference gene primer amplification. Profiling relied on immunoSEQ multiplex PCR, and the TCRdb table lists in-frame clones only, not all of them. The V and J calls and the clone size are those of that table, but D and trimming were determined from the DNA. The sample holds about 160,000 clones, approximately 81% seen once. V was cut by 0 bases and J by 11 bases, with 16 bases left in between. Per germline, CDR1 SGHVS and CDR2 FQNEAQ. CDR3 length: 14 amino acids. This TCR came from a human donor with acute or convalescent COVID-19. The donor label of this sample is uncertain. The chain recombines TRBV7-8 with TRBJ1-1, with D perhaps TRBD1 (6 bases). The specimen sequenced was peripheral blood. The CDR3 is CASSLAGGQGNAFF. In DNA, the CDR3 is TGTGCCAGCAGCTTAGCCGGGGGGCAGGGGAACGCTTTCTTT.